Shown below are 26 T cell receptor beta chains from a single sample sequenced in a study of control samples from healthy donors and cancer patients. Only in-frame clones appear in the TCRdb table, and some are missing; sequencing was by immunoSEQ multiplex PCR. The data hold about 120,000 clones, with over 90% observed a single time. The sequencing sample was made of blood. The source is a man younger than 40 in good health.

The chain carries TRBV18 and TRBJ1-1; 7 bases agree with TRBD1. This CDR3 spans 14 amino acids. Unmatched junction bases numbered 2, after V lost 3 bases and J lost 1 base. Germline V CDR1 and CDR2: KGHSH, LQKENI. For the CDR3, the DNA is TGTGCCAGCTCACCCCGGGACAGGAACACTGAAGCTTTCTTT. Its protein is CASSPRDRNTEAFF.

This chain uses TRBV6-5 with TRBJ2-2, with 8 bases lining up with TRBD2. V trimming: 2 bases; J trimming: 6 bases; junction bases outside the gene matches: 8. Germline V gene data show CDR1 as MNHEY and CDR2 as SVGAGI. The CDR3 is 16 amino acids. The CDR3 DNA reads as TGTGCCAGCAGTTACAGCGCGGGGGGAATAGCCGGGGAGCTGTTTTTT. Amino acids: CASSYSAGGIAGELFF.

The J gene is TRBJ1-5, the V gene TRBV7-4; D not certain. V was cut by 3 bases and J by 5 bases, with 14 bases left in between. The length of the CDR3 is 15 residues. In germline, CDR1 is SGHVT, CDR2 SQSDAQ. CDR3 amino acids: CASSLAPRWYQPQHF. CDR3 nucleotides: TGTGCCAGCAGCTTGGCGCCCCGGTGGTATCAGCCCCAGCATTTT.

For the CDR3, the DNA is TGTGCCAGCAGCTCCTCGACAGGGAGAACTGAAGCTTTCTTT. Translated, it gives CASSSSTGRTEAFF. This chain uses TRBV7-2 with TRBJ1-1; TRBD1 agrees at 7 bases. CDR3 length equals 14 residues. Unmatched junction bases numbered 7, after V lost 4 bases and J lost 5 bases. CDR1 is SGHTA, CDR2 FQGNSA, per germline.

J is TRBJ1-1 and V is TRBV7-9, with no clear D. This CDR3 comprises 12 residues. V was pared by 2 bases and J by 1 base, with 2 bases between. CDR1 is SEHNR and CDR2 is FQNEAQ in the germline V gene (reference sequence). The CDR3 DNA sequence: TGTGCCAGCAGCTTATCGAACACTGAAGCTTTCTTT. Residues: CASSLSNTEAFF.

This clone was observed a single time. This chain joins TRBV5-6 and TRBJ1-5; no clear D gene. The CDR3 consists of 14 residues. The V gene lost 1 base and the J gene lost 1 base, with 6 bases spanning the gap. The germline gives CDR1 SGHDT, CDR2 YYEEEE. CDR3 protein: CASSLLRSNQPQHF. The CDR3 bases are TGTGCCAGCAGCTTGCTAAGGAGCAATCAGCCCCAGCATTTT.

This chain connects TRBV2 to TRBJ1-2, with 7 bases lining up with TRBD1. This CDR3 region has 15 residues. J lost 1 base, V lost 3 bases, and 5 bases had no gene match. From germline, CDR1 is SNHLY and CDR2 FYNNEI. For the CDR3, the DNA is TGTGCCAGCAGTGACACCGACAGGGATAACTATGGCTACACCTTC. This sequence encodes CASSDTDRDNYGYTF.

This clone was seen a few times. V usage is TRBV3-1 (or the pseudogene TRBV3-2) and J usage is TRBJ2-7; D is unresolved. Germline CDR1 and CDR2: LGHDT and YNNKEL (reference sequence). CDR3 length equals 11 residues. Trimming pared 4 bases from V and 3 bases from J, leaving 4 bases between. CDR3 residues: CASSRNYEQYF. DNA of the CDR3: TGTGCCAGCAGCCGCAACTACGAGCAGTACTTC.

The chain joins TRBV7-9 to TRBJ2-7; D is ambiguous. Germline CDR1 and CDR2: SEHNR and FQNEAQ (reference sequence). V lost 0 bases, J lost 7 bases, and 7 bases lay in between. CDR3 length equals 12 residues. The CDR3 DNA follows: TGTGCCAGCAGCTTAGCAGATTTGGAGCAGTACTTC. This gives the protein CASSLADLEQYF.

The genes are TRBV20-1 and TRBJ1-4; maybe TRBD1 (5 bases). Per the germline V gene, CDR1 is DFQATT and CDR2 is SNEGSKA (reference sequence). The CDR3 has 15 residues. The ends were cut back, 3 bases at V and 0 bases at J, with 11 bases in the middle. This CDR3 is CSASGTAATNEKLFF. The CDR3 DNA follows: TGCAGTGCTAGTGGGACGGCAGCAACTAATGAAAAACTGTTTTTT.

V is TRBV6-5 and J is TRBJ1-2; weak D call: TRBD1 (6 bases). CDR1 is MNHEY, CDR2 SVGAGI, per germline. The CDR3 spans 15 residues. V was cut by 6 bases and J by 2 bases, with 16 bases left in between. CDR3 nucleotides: TGTGCCAGCAGCGGGGGCCAATTAGGGAACTATGGCTACACCTTC. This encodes CASSGGQLGNYGYTF.

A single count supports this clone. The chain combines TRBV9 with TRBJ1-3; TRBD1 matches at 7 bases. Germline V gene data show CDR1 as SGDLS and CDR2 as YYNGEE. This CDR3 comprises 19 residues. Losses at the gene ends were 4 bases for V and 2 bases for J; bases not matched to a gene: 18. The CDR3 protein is CASSTEQRPTGVPGNTIYF. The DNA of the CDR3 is TGTGCCAGCAGCACAGAACAACGACCTACAGGGGTCCCTGGAAACACCATATATTTT. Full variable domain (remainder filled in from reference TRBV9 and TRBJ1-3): DSGVTQTPKHLITATGQRVTLRCSPRSGDLSVYWYQQSLDQGLQFLIQYYNGEERAKGNILERFSAQQFPDLHSELNLSSLELGDSALYFCASSTEQRPTGVPGNTIYFGEGSWLTVV.

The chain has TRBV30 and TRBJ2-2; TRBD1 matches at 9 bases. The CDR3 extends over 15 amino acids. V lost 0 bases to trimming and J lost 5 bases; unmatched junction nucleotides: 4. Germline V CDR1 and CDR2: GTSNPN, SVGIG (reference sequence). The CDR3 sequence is CAWSVLGQGTGELFF. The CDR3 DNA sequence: TGTGCCTGGAGTGTACTAGGACAGGGGACCGGGGAGCTGTTTTTT. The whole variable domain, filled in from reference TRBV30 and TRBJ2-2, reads SQTIHQWPATLVQPVGSPLSLECTVEGTSNPNLYWYRQAAGRGLQLLFYSVGIGQISSEVPQNLSASRPQDRQFILSSKKLLLSDSGFYLCAWSVLGQGTGELFFGEGSRLTVL.

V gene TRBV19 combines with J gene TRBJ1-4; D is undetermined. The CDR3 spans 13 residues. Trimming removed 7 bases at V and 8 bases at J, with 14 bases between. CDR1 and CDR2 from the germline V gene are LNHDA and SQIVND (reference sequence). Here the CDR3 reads CASKSYGGEKLFF. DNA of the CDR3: TGTGCCAGTAAATCGTATGGAGGGGAAAAACTGTTTTTT.

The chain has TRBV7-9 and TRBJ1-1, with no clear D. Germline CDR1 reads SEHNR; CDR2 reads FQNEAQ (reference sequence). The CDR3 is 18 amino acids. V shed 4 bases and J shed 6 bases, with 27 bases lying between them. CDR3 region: CASSSQTERYTWGPEAFF. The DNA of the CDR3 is TGTGCCAGCAGCTCCCAAACGGAAAGATATACTTGGGGTCCTGAAGCTTTCTTT.

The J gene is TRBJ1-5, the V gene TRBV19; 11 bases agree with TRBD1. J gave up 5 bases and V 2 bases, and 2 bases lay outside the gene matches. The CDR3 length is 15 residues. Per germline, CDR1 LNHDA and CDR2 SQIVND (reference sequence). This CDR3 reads CASSILGQGDQPQHF. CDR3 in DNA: TGTGCCAGTAGTATACTGGGACAGGGGGATCAGCCCCAGCATTTT.

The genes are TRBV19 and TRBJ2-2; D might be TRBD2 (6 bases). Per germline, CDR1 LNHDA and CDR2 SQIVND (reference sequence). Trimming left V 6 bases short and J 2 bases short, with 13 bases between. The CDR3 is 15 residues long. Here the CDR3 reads CASRSGTANTGELFF. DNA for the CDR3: TGTGCCAGTAGGTCCGGGACTGCCAACACCGGGGAGCTGTTTTTT.

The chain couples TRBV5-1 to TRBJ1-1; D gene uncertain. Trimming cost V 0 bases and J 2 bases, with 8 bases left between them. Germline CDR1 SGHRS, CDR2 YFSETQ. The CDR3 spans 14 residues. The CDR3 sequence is CASSLEGRNTEAFF. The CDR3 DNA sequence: TGCGCCAGCAGCTTGGAAGGACGAAACACTGAAGCTTTCTTT.

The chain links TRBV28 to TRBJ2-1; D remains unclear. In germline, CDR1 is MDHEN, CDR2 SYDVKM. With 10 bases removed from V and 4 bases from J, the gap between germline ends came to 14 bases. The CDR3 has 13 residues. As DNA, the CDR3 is TGTGCCACTGGCCGGCGCCTGTACAATGAGCAGTTCTTC. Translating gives CATGRRLYNEQFF.

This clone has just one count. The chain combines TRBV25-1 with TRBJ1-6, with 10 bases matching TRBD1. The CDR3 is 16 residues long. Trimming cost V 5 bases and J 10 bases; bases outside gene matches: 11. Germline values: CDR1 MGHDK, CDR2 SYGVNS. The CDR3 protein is CASSPVGTGVGSPLHF. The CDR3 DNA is TGTGCCAGCAGTCCAGTGGGGACAGGGGTAGGATCACCCCTCCACTTT.

CDR3 in amino acids: CASSNPPGYTF. CDR3 DNA: TGTGCCAGTAGTAATCCTCCTGGCTACACCTTC. The J gene is TRBJ1-2, the V gene TRBV19; D remains ambiguous. Germline V lookup: CDR1 LNHDA, CDR2 SQIVND (reference sequence). CDR3 size: 11 residues. V was shortened by 4 bases and J by 7 bases, with 7 bases between the two germline ends.

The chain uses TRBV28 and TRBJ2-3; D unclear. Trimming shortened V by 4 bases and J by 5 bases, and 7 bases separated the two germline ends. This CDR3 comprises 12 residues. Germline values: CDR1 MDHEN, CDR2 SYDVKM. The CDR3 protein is CASSSRKDTQYF. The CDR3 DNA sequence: TGTGCCAGCAGTTCCAGGAAAGATACGCAGTATTTT.

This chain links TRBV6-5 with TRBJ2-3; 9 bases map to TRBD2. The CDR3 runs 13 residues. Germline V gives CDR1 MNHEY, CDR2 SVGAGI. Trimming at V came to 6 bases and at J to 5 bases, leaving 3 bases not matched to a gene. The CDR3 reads CASSWREGDTQYF. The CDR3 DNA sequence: TGTGCCAGCAGCTGGCGGGAGGGAGATACGCAGTATTTT.

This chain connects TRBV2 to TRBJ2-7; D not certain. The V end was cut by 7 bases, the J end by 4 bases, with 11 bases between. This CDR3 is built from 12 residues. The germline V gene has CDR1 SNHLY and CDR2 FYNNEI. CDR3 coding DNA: TGTGCCAGCATCGGCAACTCGTACGAGCAGTACTTC. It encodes CASIGNSYEQYF.

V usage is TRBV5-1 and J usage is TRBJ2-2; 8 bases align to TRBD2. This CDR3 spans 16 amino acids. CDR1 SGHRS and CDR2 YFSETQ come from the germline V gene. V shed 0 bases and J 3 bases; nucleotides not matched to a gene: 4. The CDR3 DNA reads TGCGCCAGCAGCTTGGCGAGCGGGAGAGACACCGGGGAGCTGTTTTTT. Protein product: CASSLASGRDTGELFF.

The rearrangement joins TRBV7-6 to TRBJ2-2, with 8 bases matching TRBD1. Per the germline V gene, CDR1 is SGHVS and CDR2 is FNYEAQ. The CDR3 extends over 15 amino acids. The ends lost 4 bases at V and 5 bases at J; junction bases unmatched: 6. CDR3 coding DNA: TGTGCCAGCAGCTCCGGGCAGGGGGCTACCGGGGAGCTGTTTTTT. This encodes CASSSGQGATGELFF.